The 30 T cell receptor beta chains below come from one sample, sequenced in a study of blood T cell repertoires in COVID-19. The table came from immunoSEQ multiplex PCR; TCRdb's copy has only in-frame clones and leaves some out. This repertoire shows 300,000 to 450,000 clones, more than 75% found once; its top ten account for approximately 0.99%. Sequencing was performed on PBMCs or T cells enriched from blood (not recorded which). These receptors were collected from a woman in her 30s who had recovered from COVID-19.

The chain employs TRBV15 and TRBJ2-7; the match to TRBD1 covers 9 bases. Germline CDR1 and CDR2: LNHNV and YYDKDF (reference sequence). CDR3 length: 14 amino acids. V lost 5 bases and J lost 0; bases outside the gene matches: 2. The CDR3 DNA is TGTGCCACCAGCGCGGGACAGGGCTCCTACGAGCAGTACTTC. Translating it yields CATSAGQGSYEQYF.

The chain uses TRBV19 and TRBJ1-5; the match to TRBD1 covers 9 bases. Per germline, CDR1 LNHDA and CDR2 SQIVND (reference sequence). V lost 9 bases and J lost 3; bases outside the gene matches: 6. This CDR3 has 14 amino acids. CDR3 nucleotide sequence: TGTGCCAGCCTTAGGACAGGGGCCAATCAGCCCCAGCATTTT. Its protein product is CASLRTGANQPQHF.

The J gene is TRBJ2-6, the V gene TRBV30, with D unclear. V was shortened by 2 bases and J by 0 bases, with 11 bases between the two germline ends. CDR1 is GTSNPN and CDR2 is SVGIG in the germline V gene (reference sequence). The CDR3 spans 16 residues. The CDR3 reads CAWSPRFSSGANVLTF. As DNA, the CDR3 is TGTGCCTGGAGTCCCAGATTCAGCTCTGGGGCCAACGTCCTGACTTTC. Combining the CDR3 with reference TRBV30 and TRBJ2-6 gives the whole variable domain SQTIHQWPATLVQPVGSPLSLECTVEGTSNPNLYWYRQAAGRGLQLLFYSVGIGQISSEVPQNLSASRPQDRQFILSSKKLLLSDSGFYLCAWSPRFSSGANVLTFGAGSRLTVL.

The chain carries TRBV30 and TRBJ2-5; weak D call: TRBD2 (5 bases). The CDR3 runs 15 residues. Germline V CDR1 and CDR2: GTSNPN, SVGIG (reference sequence). V lost 1 base and J 4 bases, leaving 16 bases between the germline ends. The CDR3 coding sequence is TGTGCCTGGAGTGGAGGGAGTTGGGATAGAGAGACCCAGTACTTC. Residues: CAWSGGSWDRETQYF.

This sequence joins TRBV5-1 and TRBJ2-3, with 9 bases matching TRBD1. This CDR3 region has 14 residues. Germline V gene lookup returns CDR1 SGHRS and CDR2 YFSETQ. J lost 2 bases, V lost 8 bases, and 6 bases had no gene match. CDR3 sequence (DNA): TGCGCCAGTAACCGGGACAGGGCCACAGATACGCAGTATTTT. It codes for CASNRDRATDTQYF.

The V call is TRBV3-1 (or the pseudogene TRBV3-2), the J call TRBJ2-2, with TRBD2 identical over 10 bases. The V segment lost 0 bases and the J segment 1 base; nucleotides outside the gene matches: 8. CDR3 size: 19 residues. Germline CDR1 reads LGHDT; CDR2 reads YNNKEL (reference sequence). The CDR3 sequence is CASSQEGLAGAKNTGELFF. The CDR3 DNA reads TGTGCCAGCAGCCAAGAGGGCCTAGCGGGGGCCAAGAACACCGGGGAGCTGTTTTTT.

V is TRBV14 and J is TRBJ1-1; D is perhaps TRBD1 (6 bases). The CDR3 contains 14 residues. The germline V gene has CDR1 SGHDN and CDR2 FVKESK. The V and J ends lost 1 base and 6 bases respectively, with 12 bases between them. The CDR3, as DNA: TGTGCCAGCAGCCAAGTGGCAGGGGTGTCTGAAGCTTTCTTT. Its translation: CASSQVAGVSEAFF.

DNA of the CDR3: TGTGCCAGCAGCAAATTGGAGCAGGAACAGGGTACTGGAAACACCATATATTTT. Translated, it gives CASSKLEQEQGTGNTIYF. The rearrangement uses TRBV21-1 and TRBJ1-3; no check of the table's D call, TRBD1, against the DNA was made. TRBV21-1 is marked as a pseudogene. The CDR3 runs 18 residues.

The chain is built from TRBV28 and TRBJ1-6; 9 bases line up with TRBD1. After removal of 8 bases from V and 10 bases from J, the junction contained 12 bases not matched to a gene. There are 15 residues in the CDR3. Germline-derived CDR1 and CDR2 are MDHEN and SYDVKM. The CDR3 DNA follows: TGTGCCAGCGTGGTGGACAGGGGAACAGGATCACCCCTCCACTTT. It yields the protein CASVVDRGTGSPLHF.

This chain links TRBV28 with TRBJ2-1, with 10 bases aligning to TRBD2. This CDR3 is built from 14 residues. Germline assignment: CDR1 MDHEN and CDR2 SYDVKM. V shed 4 bases, J shed 6 bases, and the junction held 3 bases outside the gene matches. CDR3 residues: CASSYSGGSNEQFF. The CDR3 nucleotides read TGTGCCAGCAGTTATAGCGGGGGGTCCAATGAGCAGTTCTTC.

V and J are TRBV5-4 and TRBJ2-5; 8 bases are a match to TRBD2. CDR3 length: 15 amino acids. Trimming at V came to 4 bases and at J to 1 base, leaving 6 bases not matched to a gene. Per the germline V gene, CDR1 is SGHNT and CDR2 is YYREEE (reference sequence). CDR3 protein: CASSPVRGVQETQYF. The CDR3 nucleotides are TGTGCCAGCAGCCCGGTGCGGGGGGTCCAAGAGACCCAGTACTTC.

The gene calls are TRBV4-2 and TRBJ1-2; possible D gene TRBD1, 5 bases. Germline V gives CDR1 LGHNA, CDR2 YNFKEQ. V was pared by 0 bases and J by 4 bases, with 15 bases between. CDR3 size: 16 residues. CDR3 in DNA: TGTGCCAGCAGCCAAGATAATTACGGGGGGGGCTATGGCTACACCTTC. Amino acids: CASSQDNYGGGYGYTF.

The chain combines TRBV4-2 with TRBJ1-3; D unresolved. The CDR3 totals 15 residues. With 0 bases removed from V and 4 bases from J, the gap between germline ends came to 10 bases. CDR1 and CDR2 from the germline V gene are LGHNA and YNFKEQ. DNA of the CDR3: TGTGCCAGCAGCCAAGAGGCACTCGGGGGAAACACCATATATTTT. Translating it yields CASSQEALGGNTIYF.

This chain joins TRBV29-1 and TRBJ2-7; 12 bases are a match to TRBD2. Germline-derived CDR1 and CDR2 are SQVTM and ANQGSEA. The junction had 9 bases not matched to a gene; V was cut back by 4 bases and J by 2 bases. CDR3 length: 16 amino acids. CDR3 in amino acids: CSVANTRLAGAYEQYF. CDR3 bases: TGCAGCGTTGCCAACACCCGACTAGCGGGGGCCTACGAGCAGTACTTC.

This clone was recorded a few times. V gene TRBV7-9 combines with J gene TRBJ1-4; D not certain. Germline loops: CDR1 SEHNR, CDR2 FQNEAQ (reference sequence). The ends were cut back, 1 base at V and 11 bases at J, with 14 bases in the middle. The CDR3 is 14 amino acids. The CDR3 here is CASSLETEAEKLFF. The DNA for the CDR3 is TGTGCCAGCAGCTTAGAGACGGAGGCGGAGAAACTGTTTTTT.

The chain uses TRBV3-1 (or the pseudogene TRBV3-2) and TRBJ2-5; D possibly corresponds to TRBD2 (6 bases). Trimming took 11 bases from V and 4 from J, leaving 20 bases between them. Germline loops: CDR1 LGHDT, CDR2 YNNKEL (reference sequence). The CDR3 is 14 amino acids. CDR3 nucleotides: TGTGCCCATAGTTCCGGGGGAGGTGGAGAGACCCAGTACTTC. Its protein product is CAHSSGGGGETQYF.

This clone was counted between two and nine times. The chain carries TRBV3-1 (or the pseudogene TRBV3-2) and TRBJ2-5; 7 bases line up with TRBD2. This CDR3 spans 15 amino acids. The germline V gene has CDR1 LGHDT and CDR2 YNNKEL (reference sequence). V shed 1 base, J shed 4 bases, and the junction held 6 bases outside the gene matches. The CDR3 DNA reads TGTGCCAGCAGCCAAGGCCGACTAGCAGGAGAGACCCAGTACTTC. As protein: CASSQGRLAGETQYF.

The rearrangement uses TRBV28 and TRBJ2-1; no clear D gene. The CDR3 contains 18 residues. V was trimmed by 3 bases and J by 0 bases, leaving 18 bases between them. Germline V CDR1 and CDR2: MDHEN, SYDVKM. The CDR3 DNA follows: TGTGCCAGCAGTTTTCCCCCGACCCGCGGTAGCTCCTACAATGAGCAGTTCTTC. Translated, it gives CASSFPPTRGSSYNEQFF.

This clone turned up a few times. The chain carries TRBV7-2 and TRBJ2-5; a possible D gene is TRBD2 (6 bases). This CDR3 spans 16 amino acids. The V end lost 4 bases, the J end lost 2 bases, and 17 bases lay between the germline ends. The germline CDR1 and CDR2 sequences are SGHTA and FQGNSA. The CDR3 here is CASSSGVYGRQETQYF. The CDR3 bases are TGTGCCAGCAGCTCCGGAGTCTATGGGAGGCAAGAGACCCAGTACTTC.

The chain links TRBV5-6 to TRBJ2-7; tentative D call: TRBD1 (6 bases). Germline lookup yields CDR1 SGHDT and CDR2 YYEEEE. V was shortened by 4 bases and J by 0 bases, with 14 bases between the two germline ends. CDR3 length equals 15 residues. DNA for the CDR3: TGTGCCAGCAGCCCGACAGGACCCTTCTCCTACGAGCAGTACTTC. Translating it yields CASSPTGPFSYEQYF.

In this sample, this clone turned up a few times. This chain joins TRBV27 and TRBJ1-1; possibly TRBD1 for D (6 bases). CDR1 is MNHEY and CDR2 is SMNVEV in the germline V gene (reference sequence). Trimming cost V 5 bases and J 3 bases, with 22 bases left between them. This CDR3 is 17 amino acids long. DNA for the CDR3: TGTGCCAGCAGTCCCGACAGGAGAAGGCATTGGGACACTGAAGCTTTCTTT. This sequence encodes CASSPDRRRHWDTEAFF.

The table lists this clone with a count of one. The chain has TRBV25-1 and TRBJ2-7; 12 bases align to TRBD1. This CDR3 spans 15 amino acids. J was trimmed by 7 bases and V by 4 bases; bases with no gene match: 8. Germline assignment: CDR1 MGHDK and CDR2 SYGVNS. The DNA for the CDR3 is TGTGCCAGCAGTGTTTACCGGGACAGGGGGCGGGAGCAGTACTTC. Translating it yields CASSVYRDRGREQYF.

This clone was seen only a few times. This chain uses TRBV27 with TRBJ1-2; D may be TRBD1 (6 bases). Germline V gives CDR1 MNHEY, CDR2 SMNVEV (reference sequence). CDR3 size: 15 residues. With 4 bases removed from V and 6 bases from J, the gap between germline ends came to 18 bases. CDR3 sequence: CASSSRPAGGHGYTF. DNA of the CDR3: TGTGCCAGCAGTTCCCGCCCGGCGGGGGGGCATGGCTACACCTTC.

The gene calls are TRBV7-2 and TRBJ2-7; TRBD1 is a possible D gene (6 bases). Trimming removed 4 bases at V and 4 bases at J, with 11 bases between. The germline gives CDR1 SGHTA, CDR2 FQGNSA. This CDR3 has 13 residues. The CDR3 sequence is CASSYRDVYEQYF. The CDR3, as DNA: TGTGCCAGCAGCTACAGGGATGTGTACGAGCAGTACTTC.

V is TRBV6-4 and J is TRBJ1-1; weak D call: TRBD1 (6 bases). The CDR3 runs 12 residues. From germline, CDR1 is MRHNA and CDR2 SNTAGT. V was trimmed by 1 base and J by 11 bases, leaving 11 bases between them. The CDR3 spells CASSDYSGVAFF. CDR3 bases: TGTGCCAGCAGTGACTACTCAGGGGTTGCTTTCTTT.

The J gene is TRBJ1-1, the V gene TRBV6-2 or TRBV6-3; TRBD1 matches at 7 bases. V lost 6 bases and J lost 4; bases outside the gene matches: 14. The CDR3 extends over 16 amino acids. Per germline, CDR1 MNHEY and CDR2 SVGEGT. The CDR3 loop is CASSLLGLPGGTEAFF. In DNA form, the CDR3 reads TGTGCCAGCAGCCTACTAGGGTTACCAGGGGGCACTGAAGCTTTCTTT.

Regarding this clone: A read error may account for a junction end that differs from germline. The chain carries TRBV2 and TRBJ2-7, with D perhaps TRBD2 (6 bases). Germline V lookup: CDR1 SNHLY, CDR2 FYNNEI. The CDR3 runs 15 residues. The CDR3 spells CASSEGPGLSYEQYF. Here the CDR3 DNA reads TGTGCCAGCAGCGAAGGGCCGGGACTTTCCTACGAGCAGTACTTC. The variable domain in full, completed from reference TRBV2 and TRBJ2-7, reads EPEVTQTPSHQVTQMGQEVILRCVPISNHLYFYWYRQILGQKVEFLVSFYNNEISEKSEIFDDQFSVERPDGSNFTLKIRSTKLEDSAMYFCASSEGPGLSYEQYFGPGTRLTVT.

This rearrangement joins TRBV4-3 to TRBJ1-2; 8 bases are shared with TRBD1. The trim removed 1 base at V and 6 bases at J, leaving 13 bases unmatched. Germline CDR1 LGHNA, CDR2 YSLEER. The CDR3 spans 17 residues. The DNA of the CDR3 is TGCGCCAGCAGCCAAGTATCCGGGACAGGACGGTTTCATGGCTACACCTTC. It is translated as CASSQVSGTGRFHGYTF.

The genes are TRBV9 and TRBJ1-5, with D tentatively TRBD1 (5 bases). V lost 4 bases and J 6 bases, leaving 8 bases between the germline ends. The germline gives CDR1 SGDLS, CDR2 YYNGEE. The CDR3 is 12 residues long. The CDR3 nucleotides read TGTGCCAGCAGCACCGGGGGTCAGCCCCAGCATTTT. As protein: CASSTGGQPQHF. Drawing the rest from reference TRBV9 and TRBJ1-5, the complete variable domain is DSGVTQTPKHLITATGQRVTLRCSPRSGDLSVYWYQQSLDQGLQFLIQYYNGEERAKGNILERFSAQQFPDLHSELNLSSLELGDSALYFCASSTGGQPQHFGDGTRLSIL.

This clone came up a few times. This chain uses TRBV2 with TRBJ2-2; 8 nucleotides line up with TRBD2. The germline CDR1 and CDR2 sequences are SNHLY and FYNNEI. V lost 2 bases and J lost 4; bases outside the gene matches: 12. This CDR3 spans 18 amino acids. For the CDR3, the DNA is TGTGCCAGCAGTGAAAGGCCGGCCGGGGGGGTTAGCACCGGGGAGCTGTTTTTT. Translating gives CASSERPAGGVSTGELFF.